This TCR beta chain was sequenced in a study of CD8 T cells in ankylosing spondylitis. Construction of TCR beta libraries was performed using quantitative 5'-RACE with molecular barcodes. In TCRdb, the 5' RACE reads were re-called with MiXCR into one record per CDR3 protein. This table holds just under 550,000 distinct CDR3 sequences, approximately 12% found once. This clonotype appeared a few times. The antigen remains undetermined. This CDR3 has 15 amino acids. CDR1 is DFQATT and CDR2 is SNEGSKA in the germline V gene (reference sequence). Trimming stripped 4 bases from V and 0 bases from J, with 13 bases between. General study findings and limits: Some of these motif variants have turned up before, in reports on reactive arthritis synovial fluid and blood. From matched ankylosing spondylitis synovial fluid, disease-linked clones were reportedly recovered at significantly enriched levels. A TCR beta motif of eight highly homologous variants appeared characteristic of ankylosing spondylitis blood. With a CD8+ phenotype, disease-linked clones were relatively rare in peripheral blood.

Sequences were obtained from blood, either unsorted or a sorted T cell fraction (not recorded which). This chain connects TRBV20-1 to TRBJ2-1; D may be TRBD2 (6 bases). This receptor was identified in a male donor with ankylosing spondylitis. CDR3 sequence reads: CSATSGWGSYNEQFF. CDR3 in DNA: TGCAGTGCTACGAGCGGGTGGGGCTCCTACAATGAGCAGTTCTTC.